Listed below are T cell receptor beta chains from one sample, sequenced in a study of T cells in Graves' hyperthyroidism and ophthalmopathy. In TCRdb, the multiplex PCR reads were re-called with MiXCR into one record per CDR3 protein. The repertoire has some 580,000 distinct CDR3 sequences, 16% of them found once; the top ten carry around 3.3%. The sequenced sample was blood. All receptors derive from a woman between 40 and 50 years old with Graves' ophthalmopathy. CDR3s include the opening cysteine and the closing phenylalanine or tryptophan. Each record gives: clone size, V gene, D gene, J gene, CDR3 DNA, CDR3 protein. A D gene is named only where the DNA matches it firmly. Some rows have no size entry. The others give once, few or many, or a class for an expanded clone.

abundance: few; v_gene: TRBV29-1; d_gene: NA; j_gene: TRBJ2-3; CDR3nt: TGCAGCGTTGGGTCTGGGGCTGGGGATACGCAGTATTTT; CDR3aa: CSVGSGAGDTQYF
abundance: many; v_gene: TRBV30; d_gene: TRBD1; j_gene: TRBJ1-2; CDR3nt: TGTGCCTGGAGTGAGCAGACAGGGGGTAATGGCTACACCTTC; CDR3aa: CAWSEQTGGNGYTF
abundance: many; v_gene: TRBV18; d_gene: NA; j_gene: TRBJ2-1; CDR3nt: TGTGCCAGCTCCACGCAGAGCTCCTACAATGAGCAGTTCTTC; CDR3aa: CASSTQSSYNEQFF
abundance: NA; v_gene: TRBV4-1; d_gene: NA; j_gene: TRBJ1-1; CDR3nt: TGCGCCAGCAGCCAAGTATGGGAGAACACTGAAGCTTTCTTT; CDR3aa: CASSQVWENTEAFF
abundance: NA; v_gene: TRBV6-1; d_gene: TRBD2; j_gene: TRBJ2-3; CDR3nt: TGTGCCAGCAGTTATGGGACTAGCGGGAGTTTGGGAGATACGCAGTATTTT; CDR3aa: CASSYGTSGSLGDTQYF
abundance: few; v_gene: TRBV29-1; d_gene: TRBD1; j_gene: TRBJ2-5; CDR3nt: TGCAGCGTAGAAAAGGGGGCCGGGGAGACCCAGTACTTC; CDR3aa: CSVEKGAGETQYF
abundance: many; v_gene: TRBV7-8; d_gene: NA; j_gene: TRBJ2-7; CDR3nt: TGTGCCAGCAGCTTACAGTACAGGGACCACGAGCAGTACTTC; CDR3aa: CASSLQYRDHEQYF
abundance: once; v_gene: TRBV7-9; d_gene: NA; j_gene: TRBJ1-1; CDR3nt: TGTGCCAGCAGCTTAGCCTGGGGCCTCGGGAACGCTTTCTTT; CDR3aa: CASSLAWGLGNAFF
abundance: NA; v_gene: TRBV12-3/TRBV12-4; d_gene: NA; j_gene: TRBJ1-4; CDR3nt: TGTGCCAGCAGTCCGGCGCAGGGTGAAAAACTGTTTTTT; CDR3aa: CASSPAQGEKLFF
abundance: many; v_gene: TRBV20-1; d_gene: TRBD2; j_gene: TRBJ2-1; CDR3nt: TGCAGTGCTGGACTAGCGGGGACCTCCTACAATGAGCAGTTCTTC; CDR3aa: CSAGLAGTSYNEQFF
abundance: once; v_gene: TRBV11-2; d_gene: NA; j_gene: TRBJ1-1; CDR3nt: TGTGCCAGCGGCTTAGAGGCGGAGTATAGGGCTTTCTTT; CDR3aa: CASGLEAEYRAFF
abundance: NA; v_gene: TRBV11-2; d_gene: TRBD2; j_gene: TRBJ2-1; CDR3nt: TGTGCCAGCGTCATCACCAGCGGGGGGGACTATGAGCAGTTCTTC; CDR3aa: CASVITSGGDYEQFF
abundance: NA; v_gene: TRBV7-9; d_gene: TRBD2; j_gene: TRBJ2-3; CDR3nt: TGTGCCAGCAGCTTACGGGGCGGGGGGGCCAGAGGAGATACGCAGTATTTT; CDR3aa: CASSLRGGGARGDTQYF
abundance: NA; v_gene: TRBV5-1; d_gene: NA; j_gene: TRBJ2-1; CDR3nt: TGCGCCAGCCGCACCGGGACTGAGGGGGGTGAGCAGTTCTTC; CDR3aa: CASRTGTEGGEQFF
abundance: few; v_gene: TRBV18; d_gene: NA; j_gene: TRBJ1-1; CDR3nt: TGTGCCAGCTCACCGCCCGAGGGGACTGAAGCTTTCTTT; CDR3aa: CASSPPEGTEAFF
abundance: many; v_gene: TRBV11-2; d_gene: NA; j_gene: TRBJ2-7; CDR3nt: TGTGCCAGCAGCTCGGGACCGTTCGGCTACGAGCAGTACTTC; CDR3aa: CASSSGPFGYEQYF
abundance: NA; v_gene: TRBV20-1; d_gene: NA; j_gene: TRBJ1-5; CDR3nt: TGCAGTGCTAGGGTGGGAGGTCAGCCCCAGCATTTT; CDR3aa: CSARVGGQPQHF
abundance: many; v_gene: TRBV20-1; d_gene: NA; j_gene: TRBJ2-2; CDR3nt: TGCAGTGCTCGGGACGTGGGGGGGGCCGAGAACACCGGGGAGCTGTTTTTT; CDR3aa: CSARDVGGAENTGELFF
abundance: few; v_gene: TRBV5-5; d_gene: TRBD1; j_gene: TRBJ1-2; CDR3nt: TGTGCCAGCAGCGAATGGGACAGGGTTAACTATGGCTACACCTTC; CDR3aa: CASSEWDRVNYGYTF
abundance: few; v_gene: TRBV12-3/TRBV12-4; d_gene: TRBD1; j_gene: TRBJ1-6; CDR3nt: TGTGCCAGCAGTACAGGGGGGGATTCACCCCTCCACTTT; CDR3aa: CASSTGGDSPLHF
abundance: few; v_gene: TRBV6-2/TRBV6-3; d_gene: TRBD2; j_gene: TRBJ2-1; CDR3nt: TGTGCCAGCAGTTACCGCGGGGGGCCCAATGAGCAGTTCTTC; CDR3aa: CASSYRGGPNEQFF
abundance: NA; v_gene: TRBV20-1; d_gene: TRBD2; j_gene: TRBJ2-5; CDR3nt: TGCAGTGCTAGAGATTGGCTAGCGGGGTCCCTTCAGGACCAGTACTTC; CDR3aa: CSARDWLAGSLQDQYF
abundance: many; v_gene: TRBV11-2; d_gene: NA; j_gene: TRBJ2-1; CDR3nt: TGTGCCAGCAGCTCCAGTACGAGCGGTTTTGAGCAGTTCTTC; CDR3aa: CASSSSTSGFEQFF
abundance: many; v_gene: TRBV5-1; d_gene: TRBD2; j_gene: TRBJ2-1; CDR3nt: TGCGCCAGCAGCCGTTGGACTAGCGGGAGTGTCTACAATGAGCAGTTCTTC; CDR3aa: CASSRWTSGSVYNEQFF
abundance: few; v_gene: TRBV27; d_gene: NA; j_gene: TRBJ2-1; CDR3nt: TGTGCCAGCAGTTTGATAGGCGGGAATGAGCAGTTCTTC; CDR3aa: CASSLIGGNEQFF
abundance: few; v_gene: TRBV7-8; d_gene: NA; j_gene: TRBJ2-3; CDR3nt: TGTGCCAGCAGCTTATTAGCGATGGGCACAGATACGCAGTATTTT; CDR3aa: CASSLLAMGTDTQYF
abundance: many; v_gene: TRBV9; d_gene: NA; j_gene: TRBJ1-1; CDR3nt: TGTGCCAGCAGCGCAGCCGGGACAACGAACACTGAAGCTTTCTTT; CDR3aa: CASSAAGTTNTEAFF